Listed below are T cell receptor beta chains from one sample, sequenced in a study of blood T cell repertoires in COVID-19. Repertoires were generated with immunoSEQ multiplex PCR, while TCRdb's copy carries only in-frame clones and drops some. This sample has roughly 230,000 clones; roughly 84% occur once, and the top ten carry about 7.4%. The specimen sequenced was peripheral blood. These receptors all come from a woman between 50 and 59 years old with acute or convalescent COVID-19. CDR3s include the opening cysteine and the closing phenylalanine or tryptophan. The D gene is left open where the match is weak. Clone size is stated in some rows and not others, as once, few, many or a class when expanded.

j_call,clone_size,v_call,d_call,cdr3_nt,cdr3_aa
TRBJ1-4,NA,TRBV27,NA,TGTGCCAGCAGGGGCTGGCACAGCCCTAATGAAAAACTGTTTTTT,CASRGWHSPNEKLFF
TRBJ2-5,NA,TRBV5-4,TRBD1,TGTGCCATTGGGGACAGACCGGGACAGAGGGTCGAGACCCAGTACTTC,CAIGDRPGQRVETQYF
TRBJ2-2,once,TRBV11-2,TRBD2,TGTGCCAGCAGCTTATCTAGCGGGGGGGCCCTCGGGGAGCTGTTTTTT,CASSLSSGGALGELFF
TRBJ2-5,once,TRBV14,TRBD2,TGTGCCAGCAGCCCCAATGGAGCGGGGTTTCAAGAGACCCAGTACTTC,CASSPNGAGFQETQYF
TRBJ1-2,NA,TRBV28,NA,TGTGCCAGCAGGGCCCAACAGGGAGCTAACTATGGCTACACCTTC,CASRAQQGANYGYTF
TRBJ2-6,NA,TRBV6-4,NA,TGTGCCAGCAGTCCCTCCTCCTCTGGGGCCAACGTCCTGACTTTC,CASSPSSSGANVLTF
TRBJ2-1,NA,TRBV11-3,NA,TGTGCCAGCAGTTCTTCCAGGAGGAATGAGCAGTTCTTC,CASSSSRRNEQFF
TRBJ1-1,NA,TRBV5-6,NA,TGTGCCAGCAGCTTGAGTTACGCGACAGCGAACACTGAAGCTTTCTTT,CASSLSYATANTEAFF
TRBJ2-7,few,TRBV7-9,NA,TGTGCCAGCAGCTTTGAGGGCGGGCCAACGCCCTACGAGCAGTACTTC,CASSFEGGPTPYEQYF
TRBJ1-6,once,TRBV4-1,TRBD1,TGCGCCAGCAGCCAAACCCTAGGACAGGGTAGATATTCACCCCTCCACTTT,CASSQTLGQGRYSPLHF
TRBJ2-2,few,TRBV4-3,TRBD2,TGCGCCAGCAGCCAAGGACTAGCGGGGACCGGGGAGCTGTTTTTT,CASSQGLAGTGELFF
TRBJ1-6,NA,TRBV25-1,NA,TGTGCCAGCAGTGAGGTCGGCATGAGGAATTCACCCCTCCACTTT,CASSEVGMRNSPLHF
TRBJ1-1,NA,TRBV6-5,NA,TGTGCCAGCAGTTTTGGGAGGGACACTGAAGCTTTCTTT,CASSFGRDTEAFF
TRBJ2-7,NA,TRBV28,TRBD1,TGTGCCAGCACCCAGGACAGGGCGAGGACAGGTGAGCAGTACTTC,CASTQDRARTGEQYF
TRBJ1-1,NA,TRBV5-5,NA,TGTGCCAGCACCCTAGCGGCTGAAGCTTTCTTT,CASTLAAEAFF
TRBJ2-3,NA,TRBV5-1,TRBD1,TGCGCCAGCACCCCGACAGGGTTTAGCACAGATACGCAGTATTTT,CASTPTGFSTDTQYF
TRBJ1-4,NA,TRBV6-1,NA,TGTGCCAGCAGTGAGGGGATGGGAGCTAATGAAAAACTGTTTTTT,CASSEGMGANEKLFF
TRBJ1-2,NA,TRBV6-5,NA,TGTGCCACCTTTTCGCGACAGACAGATGCCTATGGCTACACCTTC,CATFSRQTDAYGYTF
TRBJ1-1,NA,TRBV6-5,TRBD1,TGTGCCAGCAGTTTCCGGACCGGGACAGTTAACACTGAAGCTTTCTTT,CASSFRTGTVNTEAFF
TRBJ1-4,NA,TRBV6-5,NA,TGTGCCAGCAGTTACTCAACAGGGTCGGGTGAAAAACTGTTTTTT,CASSYSTGSGEKLFF
TRBJ1-4,NA,TRBV6-2/TRBV6-3,NA,TGTGCCAGCAGTTACTTTGGCTCTCCAACTAATGAAAAACTGTTTTTT,CASSYFGSPTNEKLFF
TRBJ2-1,NA,TRBV7-3,NA,TGTGCCAGCAGCTCGACTAGTAACAATGAGCAGTTCTTC,CASSSTSNNEQFF
TRBJ1-3,NA,TRBV4-1,NA,TGCGCCAGCAGCCAAGCGGGGTCTGGAAACACCATATATTTT,CASSQAGSGNTIYF
TRBJ2-5,NA,TRBV10-3,TRBD1,TGTGCCACCAGGACCGGACAGGGGGAAGAGACCCAGTACTTC,CATRTGQGEETQYF
TRBJ2-2,few,TRBV4-1,TRBD1,TGCGCCAGCAGGCGAGAACAGGGGGCTGAAACCGGGGAGCTGTTTTTT,CASRREQGAETGELFF
TRBJ2-7,NA,TRBV9,NA,TGTGCCAGCAGCGTAGGTAGCAACTCCTACGAGCAGTACTTC,CASSVGSNSYEQYF
TRBJ2-2,NA,TRBV15,NA,TGTGCCACCAGCGGGTTTGACAGATACACCGGGGAGCTGTTTTTT,CATSGFDRYTGELFF
TRBJ1-2,NA,TRBV5-1,NA,TGCGCCAGCAGCTTCGAGCCGGTTAACTATGGCTACACCTTC,CASSFEPVNYGYTF
TRBJ1-2,few,TRBV28,TRBD1,TGTGCCAGCAGTATTACACAGGGGTATGGCTACACCTTC,CASSITQGYGYTF
TRBJ2-7,NA,TRBV21-1,NA,TGTGCCAGCAGCAGACAGAAGATCTCGTACCTCTCCTACGAGCAGTACTTC,CASSRQKISYLSYEQYF
TRBJ2-7,NA,TRBV27,TRBD2,TGTGCCAGCAGTCACCGACTAGCGGGAGGCTACGAGCAGTACTTC,CASSHRLAGGYEQYF
TRBJ2-5,NA,TRBV7-9,NA,TGTGCCAGCAGGACAGCCCTGGAGACCCAGTACTTC,CASRTALETQYF
TRBJ1-1,few,TRBV12-3/TRBV12-4,NA,TGTGCCAGCAGTCCTTACACTGAAGCTTTCTTT,CASSPYTEAFF
TRBJ2-5,NA,TRBV5-6,NA,TGTGCCAGCAGCTTAAGACGCAAGCGCGAGACCCAGTACTTC,CASSLRRKRETQYF
TRBJ2-2,NA,TRBV2,TRBD2,TGTGCCAGCAGTGTTCAGCGGGAGGGAAGCGGGGAGCTGTTTTTT,CASSVQREGSGELFF
TRBJ2-5,few,TRBV12-5,TRBD1,TGTGCTAGTGGTTTATGGACAGGGCCCCTTCAGACCCAGTACTTC,CASGLWTGPLQTQYF
TRBJ2-6,NA,TRBV15,TRBD1,TGTGCCACCAGCCGGAGGAGACAGGGGGCGACTGGGGCCAACGTCCTGACTTTC,CATSRRRQGATGANVLTF
TRBJ2-5,NA,TRBV5-6,NA,TGTGCCAGCAGCTATGGCGACTTAGCCGGGGAGACCCAGTACTTC,CASSYGDLAGETQYF
TRBJ2-7,NA,TRBV6-6,NA,TGTGCCAGCAGTCGGCGAACAGGAGTAGAGAGAAGCTACGAGCAGTACTTC,CASSRRTGVERSYEQYF
TRBJ1-1,NA,TRBV5-6,NA,TGTGCCAGCAGCGCCAGTGGCGGCAGGAGGGCTTTCTTT,CASSASGGRRAFF
TRBJ1-2,NA,TRBV30,NA,TGTGCCTGGGGGAGAAAACCTAACTATGGCTACACCTTC,CAWGRKPNYGYTF
TRBJ1-4,NA,TRBV19,NA,TGTGCCAGCCAAACAACTAATGAAAAACTGTTTTTT,CASQTTNEKLFF
TRBJ2-3,NA,TRBV7-2,NA,TGTGCCAGCAGCTTATGGCCCCTAGGCACAGATACGCAGTATTTT,CASSLWPLGTDTQYF
TRBJ2-2,NA,TRBV12-3/TRBV12-4,NA,TGTGCCAGCAGTACGTACAGAGGGGAGCTGTTTTTT,CASSTYRGELFF
TRBJ2-7,once,TRBV19,NA,TGTGCCAGTAGCATAGAGGCTCTCTCCTACGAGCAGTACTTC,CASSIEALSYEQYF
TRBJ1-4,NA,TRBV6-6,NA,TGTGCCAGCTTAGGGACAACGATGGAAAAACTGTTTTTT,CASLGTTMEKLFF
TRBJ1-1,NA,TRBV2,NA,TGTGCCAGCAGACCGACAGACATGAACACTGAAGCTTTCTTT,CASRPTDMNTEAFF
TRBJ1-4,NA,TRBV4-2,TRBD1,TGTGCCAGCAGCCAAGATAAAGGGGGCGTTGGTGAAAAACTGTTTTTT,CASSQDKGGVGEKLFF
TRBJ2-3,NA,TRBV4-1,NA,TGCGCCAGCAGGCGAGGAGGGGCCTACACAGATACGCAGTATTTT,CASRRGGAYTDTQYF